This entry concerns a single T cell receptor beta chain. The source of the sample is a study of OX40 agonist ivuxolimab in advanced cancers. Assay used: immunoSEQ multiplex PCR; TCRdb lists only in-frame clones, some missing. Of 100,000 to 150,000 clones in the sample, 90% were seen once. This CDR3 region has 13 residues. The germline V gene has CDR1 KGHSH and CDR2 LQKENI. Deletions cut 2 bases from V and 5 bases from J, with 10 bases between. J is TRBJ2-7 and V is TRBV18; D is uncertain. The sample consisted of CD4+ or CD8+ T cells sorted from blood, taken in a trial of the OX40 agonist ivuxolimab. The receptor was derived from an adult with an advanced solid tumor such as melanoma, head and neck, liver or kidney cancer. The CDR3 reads CASSPSPRDEQYF. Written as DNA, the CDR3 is TGTGCCAGCTCACCATCCCCCAGAGACGAGCAGTACTTC.